This paragraph covers one TCR beta chain sequence. The specificity of this receptor is unknown. The sample holds no much larger clone one base away, and base qualities are not on file. Trimming at the junction amounts to 0 bases on V and 8 bases on J, and the germline ends lie 20 bases apart. CDR1 and CDR2 are drawn from the germline V gene: SGHDT, YYEEEE. From the cysteine through the phenylalanine, the CDR3 covers 16 amino acids. The sequence is cut down to CDR3 DNA, 48 bases in frame from base 1. Amplification of TCR beta CDR3 regions was carried out from RNA transcripts. A first-round RT-PCR of the TCR CDR3 used the HTBI primer set with the Qiagen OneStep RT-PCR kit. Libraries were constructed in a second round of multiplex PCR, after which size selection and purification were performed. Libraries were sequenced paired-end with 100 bp reads on an Illumina HiSeq2000. Per the original workflow: SOAPnuke was used to process the raw data, with reads discarded if the reads contained adapters or uncalled bases, had a mean Phred below 15, or lacked an exact constant-primer or identifier match. High-quality paired reads were merged using COPE v1.2.5, and each unique nucleotide sequence was defined as a clonotype. MiTCR v1.1 was used to align clonotypes to the IMGT TRBV, TRBD and TRBJ reference segments. Only V-J combinations with frequency above 0.0001, covering 99% to 99.2% of repertoires, were analysed. A TCS score was defined as the ratio of F50 (clonal expansion) to E x V (chaos), with BLOSUM62-based TCRdist applied between CDR3 peptides within each V-J. Welch's t-statistics and random forest reduced 500 to 650 V-J features to roughly 13, which were used in a naive Bayes classifier (R e1071). The public sequencing data were trimmed at Q25 with fastp and processed into clonotypes with MiXCR by TCRdb, which kept only in-frame beta chains. CDR3 protein duplicates are merged, each entry listing the most common genes and DNA. In this record, the V and J calls reflect TCRdb's handling and not the investigators' own analysis. The sample table contains about 700,000 distinct CDR3 sequences; only one count was recorded for around 13% of them. Of the sample, around 9.6% is held by the ten largest clones.

The sample belongs to a study of T cells in Graves' hyperthyroidism and ophthalmopathy (dated by TCRdb to between 2018 and 2021). Broadly, across the study: Peripheral blood samples were taken at the time of initial diagnosis, prior to any treatment. A discovery cohort of 95 to 100 patients, 43 with Graves' ophthalmopathy and over 55 with stable Graves' hyperthyroidism, was used to find distinguishing TCR V-J signatures. Prospective prediction of ophthalmopathy was tested in an independent validation cohort consisting of fewer than 20 hyperthyroidism patients and around 17 patients who later progressed to ophthalmopathy. The approximately 100 discovery patients were randomly divided into training and test sets at a 7:3 ratio. In six Graves' hyperthyroidism patients, the study also compared T-cell repertoires from thyroid tissue with T-cell repertoires from blood. After sampling, hyperthyroidism patients received methimazole starting at 30 mg daily, and ophthalmopathy patients received high-dose intravenous methylprednisolone. TCR Vbeta CDR3 sequencing of 130 to 150 peripheral blood samples (under 45 ophthalmopathy, 75 hyperthyroidism and approximately 17 progressor patients) is reported in the paper. What the research found in general, with its limitations: Most expanded thyroid clonotypes (frequency above 0.001) were also found in blood, which suggests that blood repertoires may mirror thyroid immune responses. Sample size was not statistically predetermined, and investigators were not blinded to group allocation. In validation, the model predicted progression to ophthalmopathy a median of roughly 6.5 months before onset, with about 64% sensitivity and roughly 73% specificity. A model built on a 13 V-J signature distinguished ophthalmopathy from stable hyperthyroidism, reaching around 90% sensitivity and under 84% specificity in cross-validation and 80%/75% in testing.

Graves' hyperthyroidism was defined as stable when no progression to ophthalmopathy occurred over 18 months of follow-up. The hyperthyroidism patients were between 18 and 65 years old and newly diagnosed, with a disease duration of less than 2 months. The study excluded patients with uncontrolled infections, other autoimmune diseases, pregnancy or lactation. Diagnoses were based on clinical symptoms, serum thyroxine and TRAb, thyroid ultrasound and orbital computed tomography. PBMCs were isolated from more than 9 ml of fresh peripheral blood by Ficoll-Paque density gradient centrifugation. Trizol reagent was used to extract total RNA, and RNA quality was then checked on an Agilent 2100 Bioanalyzer.

The clonotype originates from a woman under 30 with Graves' hyperthyroidism. The chain uses TRBV5-6 and TRBJ1-2; the D region possibly corresponds to TRBD1 (5 bases align). Sequences were obtained from blood. The CDR3 corresponds to CASSLEGSFYGGGYTF. The nucleotide sequence is given as TGTGCCAGCAGCTTGGAGGGGTCGTTCTATGGCGGGGGCTACACCTTC.